Sequencing of this T cell receptor beta chain was carried out in a study of cytomegalovirus exposure and HLA in healthy donors. Comment on this clone: What it binds is not known.

Regarding the study as a whole: The study carried out a later analysis of TCR beta sequences. It associated roughly 17,000 of them with specific HLA alleles at a false discovery rate of 0.05. Later analysis reportedly placed an Asian-associated ancestry cluster below the approximately 730-donor mean in N-insertions. CMV serostatus alone was available as immune exposure information.

This CDR3 spans 10 amino acids. Germline loops: CDR1 DFQATT, CDR2 SNEGSKA (reference sequence). V dropped 7 bases and J dropped 3 bases, with 6 bases sitting between them. In the PCR, 60 Vbeta and 13 Jbeta primers were used. TCRdb's copy holds only in-frame clones and misses some; the assay was immunoSEQ multiplex PCR. The sample lists some 140,000 clones, roughly four fifths seen once, with 1% to 1.5% in the top ten. V and J are TRBV20-1 and TRBJ1-1, with D hard to call. Sequencing was done on a sample of PBMCs. This sequence originates from a woman aged 40 to 55 in good health and CMV-seronegative. CDR3 region: CSVRDTEAFF. As DNA, the CDR3 is TGCAGTGTCCGGGACACTGAAGCTTTCTTT.